The present T cell receptor beta chain was sequenced within a study of breast tumors, draining lymph nodes, adjacent tissues. The CDR3 is made up of 13 amino acids. V shed 7 bases and J 10 bases; nucleotides not matched to a gene: 11. CDR1 is MNHNS and CDR2 is SASEGT in the germline V gene. TCRdb analysed the multiplex PCR reads with MiXCR anew, one entry per CDR3 protein. The sample contains approximately 22,000 distinct CDR3 sequences, about 61% of which appear only once. Concerning this clonotype: The antigen remains undetermined.

Points from the study as a whole: Luminal-like breast cancer showed significantly greater tumor-nontumor repertoire similarity than basal-like breast cancer did.

V and J are TRBV6-1 and TRBJ1-2, with 8 bases lining up with TRBD1. The sequence came from a female donor with breast cancer. Some clones in this sample may be carry-over from other donors' samples. The specimen was tumor-adjacent breast tissue. DNA of the CDR3: TGTGCCAGCAACTCGGACAGGGAGTGGGCCTACACCTTC. It encodes CASNSDREWAYTF.